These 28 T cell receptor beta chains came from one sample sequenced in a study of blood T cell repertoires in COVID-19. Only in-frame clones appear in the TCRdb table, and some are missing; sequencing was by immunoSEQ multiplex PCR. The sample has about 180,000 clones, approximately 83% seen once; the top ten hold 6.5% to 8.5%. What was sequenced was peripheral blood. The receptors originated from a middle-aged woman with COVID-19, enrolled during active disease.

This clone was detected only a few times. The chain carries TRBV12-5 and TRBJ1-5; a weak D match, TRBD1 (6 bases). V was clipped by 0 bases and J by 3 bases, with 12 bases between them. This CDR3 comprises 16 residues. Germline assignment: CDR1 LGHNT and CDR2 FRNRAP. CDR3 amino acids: CASGLVPHRDNQPQHF. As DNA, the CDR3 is TGTGCTAGTGGTTTGGTACCCCACAGGGACAATCAGCCCCAGCATTTT.

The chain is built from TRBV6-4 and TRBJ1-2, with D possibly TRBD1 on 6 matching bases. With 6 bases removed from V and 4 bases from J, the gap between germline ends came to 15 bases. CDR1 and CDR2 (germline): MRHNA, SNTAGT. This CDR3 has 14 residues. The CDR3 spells CASSPGDAAYGYTF. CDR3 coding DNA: TGTGCCAGCAGCCCAGGGGATGCGGCCTATGGCTACACCTTC.

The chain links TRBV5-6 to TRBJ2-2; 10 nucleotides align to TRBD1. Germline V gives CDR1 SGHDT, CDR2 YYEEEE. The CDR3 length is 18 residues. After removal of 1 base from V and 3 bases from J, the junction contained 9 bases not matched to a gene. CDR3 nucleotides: TGTGCCAGCAGCTTGATATTTCCCGGGACAGGGGACACCGGGGAGCTGTTTTTT. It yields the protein CASSLIFPGTGDTGELFF. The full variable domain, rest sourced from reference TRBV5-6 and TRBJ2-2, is DAGVTQSPTHLIKTRGQQVTLRCSPKSGHDTVSWYQQALGQGPQFIFQYYEEEERQRGNFPDRFSGHQFPNYSSELNVNALLLGDSALYLCASSLIFPGTGDTGELFFGEGSRLTVL.

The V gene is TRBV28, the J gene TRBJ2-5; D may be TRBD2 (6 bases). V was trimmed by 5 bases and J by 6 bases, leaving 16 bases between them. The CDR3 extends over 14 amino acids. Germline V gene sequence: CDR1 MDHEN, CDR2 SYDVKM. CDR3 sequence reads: CASSPFGGRKTQYF. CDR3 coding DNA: TGTGCCAGCAGTCCCTTCGGGGGAAGAAAGACCCAGTACTTC. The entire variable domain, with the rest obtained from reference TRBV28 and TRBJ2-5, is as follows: DVKVTQSSRYLVKRTGEKVFLECVQDMDHENMFWYRQDPGLGLRLIYFSYDVKMKEKGDIPEGYSVSREKKERFSLILESASTNQTSMYLCASSPFGGRKTQYFGPGTRLLVL.

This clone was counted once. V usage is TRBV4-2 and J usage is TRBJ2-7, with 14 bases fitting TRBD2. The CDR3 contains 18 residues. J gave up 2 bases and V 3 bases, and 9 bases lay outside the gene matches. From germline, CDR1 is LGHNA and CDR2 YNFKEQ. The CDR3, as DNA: TGTGCCAGCAGCCAGGGAAGTGGGACTAGCGGGAGACCCTACGAGCAGTACTTC. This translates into CASSQGSGTSGRPYEQYF.

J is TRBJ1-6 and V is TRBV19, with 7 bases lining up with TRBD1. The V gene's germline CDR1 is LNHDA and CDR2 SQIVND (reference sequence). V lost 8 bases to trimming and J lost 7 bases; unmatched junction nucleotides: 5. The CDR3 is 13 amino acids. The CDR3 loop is CASSDRDNSPLHF. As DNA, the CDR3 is TGTGCCAGTTCAGACAGGGACAATTCACCCCTCCACTTT.

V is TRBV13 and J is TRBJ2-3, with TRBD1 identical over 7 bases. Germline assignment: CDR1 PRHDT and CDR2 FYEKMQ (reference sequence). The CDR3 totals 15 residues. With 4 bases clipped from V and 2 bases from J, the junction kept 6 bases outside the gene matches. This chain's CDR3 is CASSSPTGVTDTQYF. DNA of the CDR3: TGTGCCAGCAGCTCCCCCACAGGGGTCACAGATACGCAGTATTTT.

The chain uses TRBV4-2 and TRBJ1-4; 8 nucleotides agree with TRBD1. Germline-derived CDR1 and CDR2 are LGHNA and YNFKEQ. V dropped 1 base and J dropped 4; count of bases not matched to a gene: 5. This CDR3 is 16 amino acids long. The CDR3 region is CASSQVSDRVNEKLFF. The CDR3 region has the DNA TGTGCCAGCAGCCAAGTCTCGGACAGGGTTAATGAAAAACTGTTTTTT.

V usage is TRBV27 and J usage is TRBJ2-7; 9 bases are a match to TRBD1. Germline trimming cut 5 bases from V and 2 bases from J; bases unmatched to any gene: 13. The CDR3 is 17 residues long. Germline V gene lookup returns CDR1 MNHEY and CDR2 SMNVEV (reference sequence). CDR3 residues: CASSSPLGTGYTYEQYF. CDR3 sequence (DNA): TGTGCCAGCAGTAGCCCCTTAGGGACAGGGTACACCTACGAGCAGTACTTC.

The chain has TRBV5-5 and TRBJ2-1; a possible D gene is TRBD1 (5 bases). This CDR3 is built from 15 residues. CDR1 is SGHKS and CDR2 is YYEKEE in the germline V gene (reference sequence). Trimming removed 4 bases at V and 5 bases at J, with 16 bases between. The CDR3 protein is CASSLTTALDNEQFF. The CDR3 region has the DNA TGTGCCAGCAGCCTCACGACAGCTCTAGACAATGAGCAGTTCTTC.

CDR3 residues: CASSLSDLRYNSPLHF. CDR3 sequence (DNA): TGCGCCAGCAGCTTGAGCGACCTTAGATATAATTCACCCCTCCACTTT. The rearrangement joins TRBV5-1 to TRBJ1-6; D remains ambiguous. The germline V gene encodes CDR1 SGHRS and CDR2 YFSETQ. Trimming stripped 1 base from V and 4 bases from J, with 12 bases between. CDR3 length: 16 amino acids.

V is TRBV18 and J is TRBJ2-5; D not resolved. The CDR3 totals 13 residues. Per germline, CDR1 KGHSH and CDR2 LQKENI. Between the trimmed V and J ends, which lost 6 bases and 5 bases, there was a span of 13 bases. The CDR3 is CASSPGGPETQYF. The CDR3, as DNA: TGTGCCAGCTCCCCAGGTGGGCCGGAGACCCAGTACTTC. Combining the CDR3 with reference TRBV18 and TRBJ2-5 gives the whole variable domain NAGVMQNPRHLVRRRGQEARLRCSPMKGHSHVYWYRQLPEEGLKFMVYLQKENIIDESGMPKERFSAEFPKEGPSILRIQQVVRGDSAAYFCASSPGGPETQYFGPGTRLLVL.

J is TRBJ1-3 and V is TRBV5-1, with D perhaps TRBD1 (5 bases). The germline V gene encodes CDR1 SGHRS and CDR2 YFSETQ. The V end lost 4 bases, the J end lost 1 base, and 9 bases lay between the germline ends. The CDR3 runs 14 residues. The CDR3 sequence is CASSVGVSGNTIYF. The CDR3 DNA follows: TGCGCCAGCAGCGTAGGGGTTTCTGGAAACACCATATATTTT.

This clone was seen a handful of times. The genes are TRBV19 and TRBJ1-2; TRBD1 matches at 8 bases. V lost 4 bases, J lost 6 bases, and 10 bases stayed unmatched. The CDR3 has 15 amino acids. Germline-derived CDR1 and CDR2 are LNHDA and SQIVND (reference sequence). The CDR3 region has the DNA TGTGCCAGTAGTACCGGGACAGGATCACCTCATGGCTACACCTTC. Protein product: CASSTGTGSPHGYTF.

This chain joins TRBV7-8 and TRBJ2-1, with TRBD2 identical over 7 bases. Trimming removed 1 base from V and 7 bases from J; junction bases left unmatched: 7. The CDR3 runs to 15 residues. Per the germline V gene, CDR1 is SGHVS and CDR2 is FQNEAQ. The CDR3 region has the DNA TGTGCCAGCAGCTTAGGGGCGGGGGAATGGAATGAGCAGTTCTTC. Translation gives CASSLGAGEWNEQFF. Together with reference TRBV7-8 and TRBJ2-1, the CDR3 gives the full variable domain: GAGVSQSPRYKVAKRGQDVALRCDPISGHVSLFWYQQALGQGPEFLTYFQNEAQLDKSGLPSDRFFAERPEGSVSTLKIQRTQQEDSAVYLCASSLGAGEWNEQFFGPGTRLTVL.

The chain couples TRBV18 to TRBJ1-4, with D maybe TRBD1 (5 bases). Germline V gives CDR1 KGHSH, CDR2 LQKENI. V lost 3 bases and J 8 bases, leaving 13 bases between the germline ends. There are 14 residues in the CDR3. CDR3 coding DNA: TGTGCCAGCTCACCGGGGAGGGGTGGCGAAAAACTGTTTTTT. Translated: CASSPGRGGEKLFF.

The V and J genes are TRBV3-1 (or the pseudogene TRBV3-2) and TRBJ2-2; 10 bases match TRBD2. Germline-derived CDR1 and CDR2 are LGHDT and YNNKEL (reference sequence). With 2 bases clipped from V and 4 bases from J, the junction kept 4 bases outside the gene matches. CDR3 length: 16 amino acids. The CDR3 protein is CASSQIAGGTTGELFF. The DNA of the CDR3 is TGTGCCAGCAGCCAAATAGCGGGAGGAACCACCGGGGAGCTGTTTTTT.

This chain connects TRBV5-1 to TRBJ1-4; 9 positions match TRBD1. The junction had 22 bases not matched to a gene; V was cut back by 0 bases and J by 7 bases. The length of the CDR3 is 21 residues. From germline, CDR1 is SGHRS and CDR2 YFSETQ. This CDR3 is CASSLGRRTGEVYRLGEKLFF. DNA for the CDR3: TGCGCCAGCAGCTTGGGCAGGAGGACAGGGGAAGTTTATCGACTGGGTGAAAAACTGTTTTTT.

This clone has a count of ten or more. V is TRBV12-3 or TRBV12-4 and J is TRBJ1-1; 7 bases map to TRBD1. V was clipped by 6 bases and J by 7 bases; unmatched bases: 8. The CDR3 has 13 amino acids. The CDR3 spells CASRQGTVLEAFF. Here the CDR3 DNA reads TGTGCCAGCAGGCAAGGGACAGTTCTTGAAGCTTTCTTT.

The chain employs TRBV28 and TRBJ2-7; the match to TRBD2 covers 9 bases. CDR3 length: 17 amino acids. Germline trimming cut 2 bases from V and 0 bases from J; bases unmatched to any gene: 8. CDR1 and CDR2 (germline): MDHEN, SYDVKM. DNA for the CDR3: TGTGCCAGCAGTTTACTGATCGGCGGGAGGGCCTCCTACGAGCAGTACTTC. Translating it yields CASSLLIGGRASYEQYF.

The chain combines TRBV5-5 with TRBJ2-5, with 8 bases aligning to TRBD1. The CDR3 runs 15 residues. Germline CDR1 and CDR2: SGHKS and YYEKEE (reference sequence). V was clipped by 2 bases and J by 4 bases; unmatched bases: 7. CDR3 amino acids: CASSFGQGMRETQYF. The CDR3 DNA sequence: TGTGCCAGCAGCTTTGGACAGGGAATGCGAGAGACCCAGTACTTC.

The CDR3 region is CASSAPGGQGQEKLFF. The CDR3 DNA is TGTGCCAGCAGCGCCCCGGGGGGACAGGGGCAGGAAAAACTGTTTTTT. The chain has TRBV9 and TRBJ1-4; 10 bases are shared with TRBD1. This CDR3 has 16 amino acids. Germline V gives CDR1 SGDLS, CDR2 YYNGEE. Unmatched junction bases numbered 10, after V lost 3 bases and J lost 8 bases.

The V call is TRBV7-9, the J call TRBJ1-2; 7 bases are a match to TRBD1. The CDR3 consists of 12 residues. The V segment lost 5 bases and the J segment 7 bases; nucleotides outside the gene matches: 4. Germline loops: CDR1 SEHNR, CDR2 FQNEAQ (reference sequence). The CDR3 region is CASSEQGSGYTF. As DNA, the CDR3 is TGTGCCAGCAGCGAACAGGGGTCTGGCTACACCTTC.

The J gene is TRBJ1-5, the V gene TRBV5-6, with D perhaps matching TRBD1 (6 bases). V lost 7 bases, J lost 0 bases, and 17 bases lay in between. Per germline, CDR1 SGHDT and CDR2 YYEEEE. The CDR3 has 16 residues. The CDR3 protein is CASHIGGPYSNQPQHF. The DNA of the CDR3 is TGTGCCAGCCACATCGGGGGGCCGTATAGCAATCAGCCCCAGCATTTT.

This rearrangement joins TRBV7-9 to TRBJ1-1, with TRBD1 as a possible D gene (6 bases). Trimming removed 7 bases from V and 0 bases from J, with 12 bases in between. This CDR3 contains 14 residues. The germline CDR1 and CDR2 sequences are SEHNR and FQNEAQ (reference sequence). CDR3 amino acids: CASIGGSMNTEAFF. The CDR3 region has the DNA TGTGCCAGCATAGGGGGAAGCATGAACACTGAAGCTTTCTTT.

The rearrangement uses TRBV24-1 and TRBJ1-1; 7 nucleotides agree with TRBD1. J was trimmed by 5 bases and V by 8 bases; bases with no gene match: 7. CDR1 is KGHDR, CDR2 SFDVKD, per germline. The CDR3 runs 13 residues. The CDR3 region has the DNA TGTGCCACCACCTTGACAGGGAAGACTGAAGCTTTCTTT. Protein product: CATTLTGKTEAFF.

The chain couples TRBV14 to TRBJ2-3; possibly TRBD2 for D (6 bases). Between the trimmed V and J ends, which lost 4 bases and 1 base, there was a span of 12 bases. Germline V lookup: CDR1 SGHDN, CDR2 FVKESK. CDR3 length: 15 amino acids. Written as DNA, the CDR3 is TGTGCCAGCAGCCCGCTCTGGGGGGGCACAGATACGCAGTATTTT. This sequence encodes CASSPLWGGTDTQYF.

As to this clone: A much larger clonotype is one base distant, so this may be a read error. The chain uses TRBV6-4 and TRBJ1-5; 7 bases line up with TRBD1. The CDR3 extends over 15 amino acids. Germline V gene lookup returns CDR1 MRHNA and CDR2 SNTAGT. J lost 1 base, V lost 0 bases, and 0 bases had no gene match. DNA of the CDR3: TGTGCCAGCAGTGACTCAGGGGGCAGCAATCAGCCCCAGCATTTT. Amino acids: CASSDSGGSNQPQHF.